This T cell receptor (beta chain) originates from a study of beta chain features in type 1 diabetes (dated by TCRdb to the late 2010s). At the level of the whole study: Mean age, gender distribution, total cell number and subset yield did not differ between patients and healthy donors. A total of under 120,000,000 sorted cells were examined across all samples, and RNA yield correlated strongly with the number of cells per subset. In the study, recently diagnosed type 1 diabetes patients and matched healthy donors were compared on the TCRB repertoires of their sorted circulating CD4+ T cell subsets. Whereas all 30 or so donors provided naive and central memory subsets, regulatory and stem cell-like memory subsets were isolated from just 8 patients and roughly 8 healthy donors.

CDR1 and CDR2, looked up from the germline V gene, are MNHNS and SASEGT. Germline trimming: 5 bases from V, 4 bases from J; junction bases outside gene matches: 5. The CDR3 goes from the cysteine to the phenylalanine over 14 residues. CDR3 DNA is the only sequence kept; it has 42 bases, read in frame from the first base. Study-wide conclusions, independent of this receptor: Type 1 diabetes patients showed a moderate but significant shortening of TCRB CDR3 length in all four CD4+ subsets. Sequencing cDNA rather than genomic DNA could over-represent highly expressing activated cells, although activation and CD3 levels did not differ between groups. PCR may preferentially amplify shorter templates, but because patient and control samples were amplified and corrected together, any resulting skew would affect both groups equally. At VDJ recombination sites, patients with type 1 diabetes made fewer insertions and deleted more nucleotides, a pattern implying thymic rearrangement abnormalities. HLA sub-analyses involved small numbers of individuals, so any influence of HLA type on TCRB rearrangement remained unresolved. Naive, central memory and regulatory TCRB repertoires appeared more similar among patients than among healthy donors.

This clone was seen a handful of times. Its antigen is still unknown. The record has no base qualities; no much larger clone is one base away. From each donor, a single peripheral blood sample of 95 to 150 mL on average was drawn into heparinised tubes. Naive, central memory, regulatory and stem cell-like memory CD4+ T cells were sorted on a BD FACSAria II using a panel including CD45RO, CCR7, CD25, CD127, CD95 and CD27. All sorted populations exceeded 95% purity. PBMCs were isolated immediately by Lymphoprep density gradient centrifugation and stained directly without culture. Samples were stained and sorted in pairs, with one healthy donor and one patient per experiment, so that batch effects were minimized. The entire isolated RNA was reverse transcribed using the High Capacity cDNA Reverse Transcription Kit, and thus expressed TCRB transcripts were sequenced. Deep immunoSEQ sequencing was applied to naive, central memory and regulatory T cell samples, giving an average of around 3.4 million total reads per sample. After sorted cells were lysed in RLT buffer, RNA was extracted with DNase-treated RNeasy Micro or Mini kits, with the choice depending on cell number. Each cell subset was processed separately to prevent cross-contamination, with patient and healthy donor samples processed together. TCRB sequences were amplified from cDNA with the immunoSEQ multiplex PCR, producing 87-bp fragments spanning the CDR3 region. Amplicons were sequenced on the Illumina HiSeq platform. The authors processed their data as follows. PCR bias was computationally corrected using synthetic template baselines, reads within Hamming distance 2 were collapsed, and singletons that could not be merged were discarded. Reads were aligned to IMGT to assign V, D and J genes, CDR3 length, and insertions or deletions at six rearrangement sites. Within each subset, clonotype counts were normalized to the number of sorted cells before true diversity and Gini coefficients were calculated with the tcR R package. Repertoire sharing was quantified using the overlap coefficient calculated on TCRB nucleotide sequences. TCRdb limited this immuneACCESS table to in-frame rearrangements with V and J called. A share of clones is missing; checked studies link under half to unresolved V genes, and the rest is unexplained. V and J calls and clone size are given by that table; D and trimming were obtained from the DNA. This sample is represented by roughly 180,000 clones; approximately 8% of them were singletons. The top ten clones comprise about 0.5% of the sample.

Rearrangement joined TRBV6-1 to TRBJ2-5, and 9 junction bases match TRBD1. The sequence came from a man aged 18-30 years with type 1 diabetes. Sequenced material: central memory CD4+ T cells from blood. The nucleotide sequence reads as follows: TGTGCCAGCAGTACCGGACAGGGGTTAGAGACCCAGTACTTC. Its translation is CASSTGQGLETQYF.